This T cell receptor beta chain was obtained from a study of shared clonotypes between healthy human individuals. Across the whole study: Per donor, three plates held CD4 naive cells, three held CD4 memory, two held CD8 naive and one held CD8 memory. Study-wide findings and caveats: Enrolling few donors narrowed the genetic and exposure-history diversity that was represented.

The CDR3 extends over 15 amino acids. Germline CDR1 reads SGHKS; CDR2 reads YYEKEE (reference sequence). V lost 4 bases and J lost 5; bases outside the gene matches: 6. To note about this clone: Its antigen is undetermined.

Donors included only healthy HIV-negative adults lacking recent acute infections or vaccinations. The method was immunoSEQ multiplex PCR; TCRdb's version includes in-frame clones alone and lacks a portion of them. This sample has under 2.5 million clones; about nine tenths occur once, and the top ten carry 0.37%. This receptor was identified in a man aged 18 to 35 in good health. Some clones in this sample may be carry-over from other donors' samples. This rearrangement joins TRBV5-5 to TRBJ2-5; 12 bases fit TRBD1. Sequenced material: naive CD4+ T cells from PBMCs. Subset: CD45RA+ positively selected. CDR3 region: CASSGTGGRGETQYF. The CDR3 DNA reads TGTGCCAGCAGCGGGACAGGGGGCAGGGGGGAGACCCAGTACTTC.